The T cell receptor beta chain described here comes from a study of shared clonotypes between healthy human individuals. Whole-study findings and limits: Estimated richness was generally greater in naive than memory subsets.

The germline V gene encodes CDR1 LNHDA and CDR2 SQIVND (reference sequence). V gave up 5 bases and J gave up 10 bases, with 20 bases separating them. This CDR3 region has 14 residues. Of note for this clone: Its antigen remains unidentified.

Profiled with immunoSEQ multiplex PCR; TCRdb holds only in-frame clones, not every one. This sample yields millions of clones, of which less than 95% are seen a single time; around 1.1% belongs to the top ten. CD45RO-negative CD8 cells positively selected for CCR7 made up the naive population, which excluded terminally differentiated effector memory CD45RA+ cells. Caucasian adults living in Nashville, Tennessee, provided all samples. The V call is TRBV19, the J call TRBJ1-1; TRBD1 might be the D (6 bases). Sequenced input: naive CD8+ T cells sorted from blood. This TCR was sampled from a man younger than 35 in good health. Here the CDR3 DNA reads TGTGCCAGTAGTTCGGGCATAGGGGGGGCCAGAGCTTTCTTT. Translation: CASSSGIGGARAFF.